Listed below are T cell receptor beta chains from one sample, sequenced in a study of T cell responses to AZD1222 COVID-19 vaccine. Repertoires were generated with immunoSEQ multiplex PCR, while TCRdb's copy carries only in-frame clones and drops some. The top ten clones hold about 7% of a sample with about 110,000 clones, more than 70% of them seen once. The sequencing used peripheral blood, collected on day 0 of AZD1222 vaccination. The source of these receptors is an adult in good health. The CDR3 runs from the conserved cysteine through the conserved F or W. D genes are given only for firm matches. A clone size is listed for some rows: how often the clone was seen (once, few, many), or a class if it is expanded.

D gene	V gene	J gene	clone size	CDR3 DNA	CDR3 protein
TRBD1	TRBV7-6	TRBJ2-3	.	TGTGCCAGCAGCTTGGACAGGGGGTCGCAGTATTTT	CASSLDRGSQYF
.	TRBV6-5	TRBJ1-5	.	TGTGCCAGCAGTTACTCGAAAAGGGTTCCAGGGCCCCAGCATTTT	CASSYSKRVPGPQHF
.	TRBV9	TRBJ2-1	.	TGTGCCAGCAGCGTGCAAGGATACGCGGGAAGCTCCTACAATGAGCAGTTCTTC	CASSVQGYAGSSYNEQFF
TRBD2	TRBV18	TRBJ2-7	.	TGTGCCAGCTCACCACCAGGGCTAGCGGGAGACGAGCAGTACTTC	CASSPPGLAGDEQYF
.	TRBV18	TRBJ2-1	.	TGTGCCAGCTCATTTGTCGGGTCCTCCTACAATGAGCAGTTCTTC	CASSFVGSSYNEQFF
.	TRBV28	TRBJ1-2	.	TGTGCCAGCAGTAAAGAGGACAGACTCTACACCTTC	CASSKEDRLYTF
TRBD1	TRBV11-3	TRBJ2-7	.	TGTGCCAGCAGTCCTGTGGGACAGGTAGGCGAGCAGTACTTC	CASSPVGQVGEQYF
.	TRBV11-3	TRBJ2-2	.	TGTGCCAGCACCCCAGCGAACACCGGGGAGCTGTTTTTT	CASTPANTGELFF
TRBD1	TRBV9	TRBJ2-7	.	TGTGCCAGCAGCTCCCGGACAGGGACCTACGAGCAGTACTTC	CASSSRTGTYEQYF
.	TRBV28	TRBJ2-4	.	TGTGCCAGCAGTACACCCGACATGGCCAAAAACATTCAGTACTTC	CASSTPDMAKNIQYF
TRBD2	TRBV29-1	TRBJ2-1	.	TGCAGCGTTTGGGTGCTAGCGGCCTCCAATGAGCAGTTCTTC	CSVWVLAASNEQFF
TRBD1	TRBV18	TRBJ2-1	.	TGTGCCAGCTCACCGGGGACAGGATACAATGAGCAGTTCTTC	CASSPGTGYNEQFF
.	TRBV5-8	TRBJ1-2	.	TGTGCCAGCAGTGGGACACAGCGAAACTATGGCTACACCTTC	CASSGTQRNYGYTF
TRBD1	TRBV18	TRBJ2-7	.	TGTGCCAGCTCACCATTTGGGACAGGGGCTAGCACCTACGAGCAGTACTTC	CASSPFGTGASTYEQYF
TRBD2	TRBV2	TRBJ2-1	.	TGTGCCACCACCGGGACTAGCGACTACAATGAGCAGTTCTTC	CATTGTSDYNEQFF
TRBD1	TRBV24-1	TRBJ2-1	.	TGTGCCACCAGTGATTTCTGGACAGGGAGCGACAATGAGCAGTTCTTC	CATSDFWTGSDNEQFF
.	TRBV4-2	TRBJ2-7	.	TGTGCCAGCAGCCAAGATGTCAGGGACCGGAACGAGCAGTACTTC	CASSQDVRDRNEQYF
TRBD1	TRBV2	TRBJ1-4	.	TGTGCCAGCAGTCTACAGGGGGCTTTCTTTGAAAAACTGTTTTTT	CASSLQGAFFEKLFF
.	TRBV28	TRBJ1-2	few	TGTGCCAGCAGTCCCGGTATCAACTATGGCTACACCTTC	CASSPGINYGYTF
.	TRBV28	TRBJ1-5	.	TGTGCCAGCATGGGGAGTCGCAATCAGCCCCAGCATTTT	CASMGSRNQPQHF
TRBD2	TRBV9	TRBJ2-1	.	TGTGCCAGCAGCACTAGCGGAAGCTCCTACAATGAGCAGTTCTTC	CASSTSGSSYNEQFF
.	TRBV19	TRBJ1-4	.	TGTGCCAGTAGTATGAGAGTACGGGAAAAACTGTTTTTT	CASSMRVREKLFF
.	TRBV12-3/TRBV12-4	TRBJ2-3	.	TGTGCTACCCTGGGGGGCCACACAGATACGCAGTATTTT	CATLGGHTDTQYF
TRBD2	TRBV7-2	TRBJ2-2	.	TGTGCCAGCCGGAAGCGGGAGATCGACACCGGGGAGCTGTTTTTT	CASRKREIDTGELFF
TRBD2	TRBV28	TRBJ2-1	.	TGTGCCAGCACTTTAGCGGGAGCCCTCAACAATGAGCAGTTCTTC	CASTLAGALNNEQFF
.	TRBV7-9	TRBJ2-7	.	TGTGCCAGCAGCTTACCCAGGGGCGTGGGCGAGCAGTACTTC	CASSLPRGVGEQYF
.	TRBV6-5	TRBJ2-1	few	TGTGCCAGCAGCCAGGGCACTAGATTAATTGATGAGCAGTTCTTC	CASSQGTRLIDEQFF
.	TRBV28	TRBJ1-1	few	TGTGCCAGCAGTTTAGGAACAGGTTGGACTGAAGCTTTCTTT	CASSLGTGWTEAFF
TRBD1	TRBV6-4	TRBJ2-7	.	TGTGCCAGCAGTGACCTACGACAGGGGAGGAACTACGAGCAGTACTTC	CASSDLRQGRNYEQYF
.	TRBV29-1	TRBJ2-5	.	TGCAGCGTACACAGGACTATACAAGAGACCCAGTACTTC	CSVHRTIQETQYF
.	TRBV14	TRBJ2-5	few	TGTGCCAGCAGCCAGATAGATCGCGGATGGGGGTCAGAGACCCAGTACTTC	CASSQIDRGWGSETQYF
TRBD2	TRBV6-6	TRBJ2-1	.	TGTGCCAGCACCGGGACTAGCGGGAGGAAATACAATGAGCAGTTCTTC	CASTGTSGRKYNEQFF
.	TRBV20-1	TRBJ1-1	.	TGCAGTGCAGACTTCCACACTGAAGCTTTCTTT	CSADFHTEAFF
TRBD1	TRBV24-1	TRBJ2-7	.	TGTGCCACCAGTCACAGGGGTCAAGAGCAGTACTTC	CATSHRGQEQYF
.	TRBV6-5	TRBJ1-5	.	TGTGCCAGCAGTTCCACCGGGACCGGTGAACGGCCCCAGCATTTT	CASSSTGTGERPQHF
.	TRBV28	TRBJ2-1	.	TGTGCCAGCACACCACGCCCCCGCGATGAGCAGTTCTTC	CASTPRPRDEQFF
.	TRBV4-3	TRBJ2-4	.	TGCGCCAGCAGCCAAGAGTGGGGGGGCGGCGGCAAAAACATTCAGTACTTC	CASSQEWGGGGKNIQYF
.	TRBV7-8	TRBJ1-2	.	TGTGCCAGCAGCGCCGCTGGGACCTACTATGGCTACACCTTC	CASSAAGTYYGYTF
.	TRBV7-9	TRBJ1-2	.	TGTGCCAGCAGCTTAGGGGGGACCGACTATGGCTACACCTTC	CASSLGGTDYGYTF
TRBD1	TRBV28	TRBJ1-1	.	TGTGCCAGCAGGTCCGGGACAGGGGCCCCGAACACTGAAGCTTTCTTT	CASRSGTGAPNTEAFF
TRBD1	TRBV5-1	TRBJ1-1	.	TGCGCCAGCAGCTCCGGGACAGGCCGAACTGAAGCTTTCTTT	CASSSGTGRTEAFF
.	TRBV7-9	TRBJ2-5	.	TGTGCCAGCAGTACAGGGGGCGCGGGAGGCGAGACCCAGTACTTC	CASSTGGAGGETQYF
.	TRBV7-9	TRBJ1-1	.	TGTGCCAGCAGCTTGGACACAGACAACACTGAAGCTTTCTTT	CASSLDTDNTEAFF
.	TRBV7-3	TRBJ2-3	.	TGTGCCAGCAGCTTCATGAGGGAAGATACGCAGTATTTT	CASSFMREDTQYF
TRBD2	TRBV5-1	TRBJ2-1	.	TGCGCCAGCAGCCCGGGACTAGCACCCTACAATGAGCAGTTCTTC	CASSPGLAPYNEQFF
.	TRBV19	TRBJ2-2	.	TGTGCCAGTAGTATCCAACCGATGAACACCGGGGAGCTGTTTTTT	CASSIQPMNTGELFF
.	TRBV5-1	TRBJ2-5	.	TGCGCCAGCAGCTTAACAGGTCGACAAGAGACCCAGTACTTC	CASSLTGRQETQYF
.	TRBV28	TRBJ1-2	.	TGTGCCAGCAGTTTGGGGGGGCAGAGCTATGGCTACACCTTC	CASSLGGQSYGYTF